Listed below are T cell receptor beta chains from one sample, sequenced in a study of T cell repertoires in cytomegalovirus infection. TCRdb redid the calling of the reads with MiXCR, one entry per CDR3 protein. The data show about 260,000 distinct CDR3 sequences, approximately 10% seen once. The specimen was PBMCs. The receptor set was obtained from a human donor in good health (CMV status not recorded). Some clones in this sample may be carry-over from other donors' samples. The CDR3 runs from the conserved cysteine through the conserved F or W. A D gene is named only where the DNA matches it firmly. Rows may omit the clone size; those that give it use once, few, many or a size class.

v_gene: TRBV7-2; abundance: many; j_gene: TRBJ1-3; d_gene: -; CDR3nt: TGTGCCAGCAGCTTAGTCCCAACAGGGAACTCTGGAAACACCATATATTTT; CDR3aa: CASSLVPTGNSGNTIYF
v_gene: TRBV6-2/TRBV6-3; abundance: few; j_gene: TRBJ2-2; d_gene: TRBD2; CDR3nt: TGTGCCAGCAGTTGGCTAGTGAGGCTAGCGGCTTCCGGGGACACCGGGGAGCTGTTTTTT; CDR3aa: CASSWLVRLAASGDTGELFF
v_gene: TRBV7-8; abundance: many; j_gene: TRBJ1-4; d_gene: -; CDR3nt: TGTGCCAGCAGCTTAGCCCAGGGTCGGGATGAAAAACTGTTTTTT; CDR3aa: CASSLAQGRDEKLFF
v_gene: TRBV20-1; abundance: many; j_gene: TRBJ1-1; d_gene: -; CDR3nt: TGCAGTGCCCCTCTTACTGGGAACACTGAAGCTTTCTTT; CDR3aa: CSAPLTGNTEAFF
v_gene: TRBV7-6; abundance: many; j_gene: TRBJ2-7; d_gene: TRBD1; CDR3nt: TGTGCCAGCAGCCCTGTAGGGGGACAGGGGGCTGGAGAGCAGTACTTC; CDR3aa: CASSPVGGQGAGEQYF
v_gene: TRBV7-2; abundance: many; j_gene: TRBJ2-7; d_gene: -; CDR3nt: TGTGCCAGCAGCTCGCTACGGATGCCCGACGTTCTATACGAGCAGTACTTC; CDR3aa: CASSSLRMPDVLYEQYF
v_gene: TRBV7-3; abundance: many; j_gene: TRBJ2-1; d_gene: -; CDR3nt: TGTGCCAGCAGCCCCGGGACCCGGGGGGCCTCCTACAATGAGCAGTTCTTC; CDR3aa: CASSPGTRGASYNEQFF
v_gene: TRBV7-2; abundance: many; j_gene: TRBJ2-5; d_gene: -; CDR3nt: TGTGCCAGCAGCTTAGGGGCAGGGACAAAGACCCAGTACTTC; CDR3aa: CASSLGAGTKTQYF
v_gene: TRBV30; abundance: many; j_gene: TRBJ2-4; d_gene: -; CDR3nt: TGTGCCTGGAGTGTATGGATCGACTCAAGAGCCAAAAACATTCAGTACTTC; CDR3aa: CAWSVWIDSRAKNIQYF
v_gene: TRBV7-2; abundance: many; j_gene: TRBJ1-1; d_gene: -; CDR3nt: TGTGCCAGCAGCTTGACATCCAGAAACACTGAAGCTTTCTTT; CDR3aa: CASSLTSRNTEAFF
v_gene: TRBV29-1; abundance: -; j_gene: TRBJ2-1; d_gene: -; CDR3nt: TGCAGCGTTCAATGGAGGGAGCAGTTCTTC; CDR3aa: CSVQWREQFF
v_gene: TRBV20-1; abundance: few; j_gene: TRBJ2-1; d_gene: TRBD1; CDR3nt: TGCAGTGCTACTAGGGGGCCCGATGAGCAGTTCTTC; CDR3aa: CSATRGPDEQFF
v_gene: TRBV6-2/TRBV6-3; abundance: many; j_gene: TRBJ2-1; d_gene: -; CDR3nt: TGTGCCATAAGGGCTAGCGCCTACAATGAGCAGTTCTTC; CDR3aa: CAIRASAYNEQFF
v_gene: TRBV28; abundance: many; j_gene: TRBJ1-2; d_gene: -; CDR3nt: TGTGCCACCACTGACACGGCCTATGGCTACACCTTC; CDR3aa: CATTDTAYGYTF
v_gene: TRBV20-1; abundance: -; j_gene: TRBJ1-1; d_gene: TRBD1; CDR3nt: TGCAGTGCCCAACCTCGACAGGGGAAGGAGACTGAAGCTTTCTTT; CDR3aa: CSAQPRQGKETEAFF
v_gene: TRBV7-3; abundance: -; j_gene: TRBJ2-1; d_gene: -; CDR3nt: TGTGCCAGCAGCTTAGAGGGAACCTACAATGAGCAGTTCTTC; CDR3aa: CASSLEGTYNEQFF
v_gene: TRBV7-2; abundance: many; j_gene: TRBJ2-5; d_gene: -; CDR3nt: TGTGCCAGCAGCTCACAGTGGGGGGGCCGGGAGACCCAGTACTTC; CDR3aa: CASSSQWGGRETQYF
v_gene: TRBV19; abundance: -; j_gene: TRBJ2-7; d_gene: -; CDR3nt: TGTGCCAGCACCAAAGGGGGGGGACCGACTGGCGAGCAGTACTTC; CDR3aa: CASTKGGGPTGEQYF
v_gene: TRBV5-4; abundance: -; j_gene: TRBJ2-5; d_gene: -; CDR3nt: TGTGCCAGCAGCCCTCGGTCAGGGAGTCAAGAGACCCAGTACTTC; CDR3aa: CASSPRSGSQETQYF
v_gene: TRBV7-2; abundance: many; j_gene: TRBJ2-7; d_gene: -; CDR3nt: TGTGCCAGCAGCTTAGGACTAACAGGGAGCGGCTACGAGCAGTACTTC; CDR3aa: CASSLGLTGSGYEQYF
v_gene: TRBV20-1; abundance: many; j_gene: TRBJ2-3; d_gene: TRBD2; CDR3nt: TGCAGTGCTAGAGATGTCGCTAGCGGGGAGACAGATACGCAGTATTTT; CDR3aa: CSARDVASGETDTQYF
v_gene: TRBV6-5; abundance: many; j_gene: TRBJ2-1; d_gene: -; CDR3nt: TGTGCCAGCAGTTACAGGGCGGGGATAGGGTCCTACAATGAGCAGTTCTTC; CDR3aa: CASSYRAGIGSYNEQFF
v_gene: TRBV19; abundance: many; j_gene: TRBJ2-7; d_gene: -; CDR3nt: TGTGCCAGTAGTCGGGCAGGGCCTTACGAGCAGTACTTC; CDR3aa: CASSRAGPYEQYF
v_gene: TRBV7-9; abundance: many; j_gene: TRBJ1-6; d_gene: -; CDR3nt: TGTGCCAGCAGCACCGGACAGAACTATAATTCACCCCTCCACTTT; CDR3aa: CASSTGQNYNSPLHF
v_gene: TRBV7-2; abundance: few; j_gene: TRBJ1-5; d_gene: -; CDR3nt: TGTGCCAGCAGCTTAGGACTGATTGACAATCAGCCCCAGCATTTT; CDR3aa: CASSLGLIDNQPQHF
v_gene: TRBV28; abundance: many; j_gene: TRBJ2-7; d_gene: TRBD2; CDR3nt: TGTGCCAGCAGCAGAGGGACTAGCGGGGCCCGCGAGCAGTACTTC; CDR3aa: CASSRGTSGAREQYF
v_gene: TRBV5-6; abundance: -; j_gene: TRBJ2-2; d_gene: -; CDR3nt: TGTGCCAGCACCCGGAGGGGGGCGAACACCGGGGAGCTGTTTTTT; CDR3aa: CASTRRGANTGELFF
v_gene: TRBV7-2; abundance: many; j_gene: TRBJ2-1; d_gene: TRBD1; CDR3nt: TGTGCCAGCAGCTCCGGGACAGGGGGCTTGCATGAGCAGTTCTTC; CDR3aa: CASSSGTGGLHEQFF
v_gene: TRBV7-2; abundance: many; j_gene: TRBJ2-5; d_gene: TRBD2; CDR3nt: TGTGCCAGCAGCAGAACTAGCGGCTCCCAAGAGACCCAGTACTTC; CDR3aa: CASSRTSGSQETQYF
v_gene: TRBV12-3/TRBV12-4; abundance: many; j_gene: TRBJ2-1; d_gene: TRBD2; CDR3nt: TGTGCCAGCAGTCCACTAGCGGGGGCCCTGGATGAGCAGTTCTTC; CDR3aa: CASSPLAGALDEQFF
v_gene: TRBV6-5; abundance: many; j_gene: TRBJ1-2; d_gene: -; CDR3nt: TGTGCCAGCAGTCCCGGGGGGGGGGCGCGGGGCTACACCTTC; CDR3aa: CASSPGGGARGYTF
v_gene: TRBV7-2; abundance: many; j_gene: TRBJ2-7; d_gene: TRBD2; CDR3nt: TGTGCCAGCAGCTTAGAAGCTAGCGGGAGGGTCTCCTACGAGCAGTACTTC; CDR3aa: CASSLEASGRVSYEQYF
v_gene: TRBV15; abundance: -; j_gene: TRBJ1-6; d_gene: -; CDR3nt: TGTGCCACAGCCTCCAGGGACAATTCACCCCTCCACTTT; CDR3aa: CATASRDNSPLHF
v_gene: TRBV7-6; abundance: few; j_gene: TRBJ1-4; d_gene: -; CDR3nt: TGTGCCAGCAGCCCAAGTGTAGCCGGTAATGAAAAACTGTTTTTT; CDR3aa: CASSPSVAGNEKLFF
v_gene: TRBV7-2; abundance: few; j_gene: TRBJ2-7; d_gene: -; CDR3nt: TGTGCCAGCAGCTTAGAGGTCAGCCAAGACGAGCAGTACTTC; CDR3aa: CASSLEVSQDEQYF
v_gene: TRBV5-1; abundance: -; j_gene: TRBJ1-1; d_gene: -; CDR3nt: TGCGCCAGCAGCTTGGAGGGACATCTTATGAACACTGAAGCTTTCTTT; CDR3aa: CASSLEGHLMNTEAFF
v_gene: TRBV6-8; abundance: -; j_gene: TRBJ2-5; d_gene: -; CDR3nt: TGTGCCAGCAGTTACCGACGGTCACGCATGGGGACCCAGTACTTC; CDR3aa: CASSYRRSRMGTQYF
v_gene: TRBV7-2; abundance: many; j_gene: TRBJ2-7; d_gene: -; CDR3nt: TGTGCCAGCAGCCCGCTGACAGGCTCGCCCTACGAGCAGTACTTC; CDR3aa: CASSPLTGSPYEQYF
v_gene: TRBV6-1; abundance: -; j_gene: TRBJ1-1; d_gene: TRBD1; CDR3nt: TGTGCCAGCAGGCCCCGGGAGGGGGCGGAAGCTTTCTTT; CDR3aa: CASRPREGAEAFF
v_gene: TRBV4-3; abundance: many; j_gene: TRBJ2-5; d_gene: TRBD2; CDR3nt: TGCGCCAGCAGCGCCAGCGGGAGGGCCTCCGGGACCCAGTACTTC; CDR3aa: CASSASGRASGTQYF
v_gene: TRBV14; abundance: many; j_gene: TRBJ2-3; d_gene: -; CDR3nt: TGTGCCAGCAGCCAAGCTAGAAACACAGATACGCAGTATTTT; CDR3aa: CASSQARNTDTQYF
v_gene: TRBV12-3/TRBV12-4; abundance: many; j_gene: TRBJ2-1; d_gene: -; CDR3nt: TGTGCCAGCAGTCCCCGGGACACCCGCATGGATGAGCAGTTCTTC; CDR3aa: CASSPRDTRMDEQFF
v_gene: TRBV7-2; abundance: many; j_gene: TRBJ2-5; d_gene: TRBD2; CDR3nt: TGTGCCAGCAGCACAAATGTTCAAAGGCGGGGGAGTCAGTACTTC; CDR3aa: CASSTNVQRRGSQYF
v_gene: TRBV6-2/TRBV6-3; abundance: many; j_gene: TRBJ1-5; d_gene: TRBD1; CDR3nt: TGTGCCAGCAGTTACCCGGACAGGAATCAGCCCCAGCATTTT; CDR3aa: CASSYPDRNQPQHF
v_gene: TRBV7-3; abundance: -; j_gene: TRBJ2-5; d_gene: -; CDR3nt: TGTGCCAGCAGCTTATCACAACAAGAGACCCAGTACTTC; CDR3aa: CASSLSQQETQYF
v_gene: TRBV12-3/TRBV12-4; abundance: -; j_gene: TRBJ1-6; d_gene: -; CDR3nt: TGTGCCAGCAGGTCCACTGTTTATAATTCACCCCTCCACTTT; CDR3aa: CASRSTVYNSPLHF
v_gene: TRBV6-2/TRBV6-3; abundance: many; j_gene: TRBJ1-5; d_gene: -; CDR3nt: TGTGCCAGCAGTTACATGGGTGGGGGCAATCAGCCCCAGCATTTT; CDR3aa: CASSYMGGGNQPQHF
v_gene: TRBV27; abundance: many; j_gene: TRBJ1-5; d_gene: -; CDR3nt: TGTGCCAGCAGTTCTCCCCACCTCGGCAATCAGCCCCAGCATTTT; CDR3aa: CASSSPHLGNQPQHF
v_gene: TRBV5-6; abundance: few; j_gene: TRBJ1-4; d_gene: -; CDR3nt: TGTGCCAGCAGCTTGAATCTTTTGGCAACTAATGAAAAACTGTTTTTT; CDR3aa: CASSLNLLATNEKLFF
v_gene: TRBV6-6; abundance: -; j_gene: TRBJ2-1; d_gene: -; CDR3nt: TGTGCCAGCAACCCAGGGATCTACAATGAGCAGTTCTTC; CDR3aa: CASNPGIYNEQFF
v_gene: TRBV11-3; abundance: many; j_gene: TRBJ2-1; d_gene: TRBD1; CDR3nt: TGTGCCAGCAGCTCCGTCCCGGGCAGGGGGCTTGTGGATGAGCAGTTCTTC; CDR3aa: CASSSVPGRGLVDEQFF
v_gene: TRBV20-1; abundance: many; j_gene: TRBJ2-3; d_gene: -; CDR3nt: TGCAGTGCTAATAATGTCAGGGATCCAGATACGCAGTATTTT; CDR3aa: CSANNVRDPDTQYF
v_gene: TRBV7-8; abundance: many; j_gene: TRBJ2-3; d_gene: -; CDR3nt: TGTGCCAGCAGCCCTTGGTCGGCGCGCGCAGATACGCAGTATTTT; CDR3aa: CASSPWSARADTQYF
v_gene: TRBV12-3/TRBV12-4; abundance: few; j_gene: TRBJ2-7; d_gene: -; CDR3nt: TGTGCCAGCACCCCTACCCTCGCATCCTACGAGCAGTACTTC; CDR3aa: CASTPTLASYEQYF
v_gene: TRBV28; abundance: many; j_gene: TRBJ1-5; d_gene: -; CDR3nt: TGTGCCAGCGGTCCCCTAATGAATCAGCCCCAGCATTTT; CDR3aa: CASGPLMNQPQHF
v_gene: TRBV7-2; abundance: many; j_gene: TRBJ2-7; d_gene: TRBD1; CDR3nt: TGTGCCAGCAGCTTTACAGGGGGTGACGAGCAGTACTTC; CDR3aa: CASSFTGGDEQYF
v_gene: TRBV3-1; abundance: few; j_gene: TRBJ2-5; d_gene: -; CDR3nt: TGTGCCAGCAGCGCAGGCGTACGAGAGACCCAGTACTTC; CDR3aa: CASSAGVRETQYF